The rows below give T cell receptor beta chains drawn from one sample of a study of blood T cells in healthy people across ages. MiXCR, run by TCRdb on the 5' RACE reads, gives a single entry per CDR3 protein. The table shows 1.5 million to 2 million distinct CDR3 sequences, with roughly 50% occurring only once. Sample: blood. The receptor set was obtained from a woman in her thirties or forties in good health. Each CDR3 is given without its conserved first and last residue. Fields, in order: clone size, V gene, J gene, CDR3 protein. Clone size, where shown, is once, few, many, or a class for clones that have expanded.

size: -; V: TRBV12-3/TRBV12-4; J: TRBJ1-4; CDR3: ASSPTDRGLGANEKLF
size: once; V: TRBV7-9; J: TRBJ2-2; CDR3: ASSPRDSYTGELF
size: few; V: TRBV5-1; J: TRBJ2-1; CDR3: ASTNSGGAHEQF
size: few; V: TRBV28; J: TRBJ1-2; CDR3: ASSLPGTVAYGYT
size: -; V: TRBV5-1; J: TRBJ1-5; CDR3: ASSLEYRTGGNQPQH
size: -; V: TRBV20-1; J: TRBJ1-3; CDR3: SASPGSGNTIY
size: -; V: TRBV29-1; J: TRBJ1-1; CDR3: SVVGDLWGTEAF
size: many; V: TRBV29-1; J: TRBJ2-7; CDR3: SADSFSYEQY
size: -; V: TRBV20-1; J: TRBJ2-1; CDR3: SVLPSGRNNEQF
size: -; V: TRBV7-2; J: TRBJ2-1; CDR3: ASSLAYRGNEQF
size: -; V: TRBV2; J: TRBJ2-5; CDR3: ASIPTSGGGTQY
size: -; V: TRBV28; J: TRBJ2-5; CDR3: ASKSSGGYQETQY
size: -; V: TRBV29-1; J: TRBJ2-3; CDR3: SVGLRVGDTQY
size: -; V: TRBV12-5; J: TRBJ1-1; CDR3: ASGLQTGPNMNTEAF
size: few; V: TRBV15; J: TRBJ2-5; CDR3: ATSIGAPGHQETQY
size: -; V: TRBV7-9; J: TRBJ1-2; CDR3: ASSDDYGGYT
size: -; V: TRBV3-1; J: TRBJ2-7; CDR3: ASSPDRWYSYEQY
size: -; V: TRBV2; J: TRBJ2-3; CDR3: ASTGRQGRDTQY
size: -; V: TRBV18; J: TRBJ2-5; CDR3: ASSPGGSQATQY
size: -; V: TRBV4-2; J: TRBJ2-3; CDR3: ASSQVERTTDTQY
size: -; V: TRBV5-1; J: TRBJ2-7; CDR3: TSSFNGGQTREQY
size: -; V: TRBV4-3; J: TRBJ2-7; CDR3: ASSQGRHYEQY
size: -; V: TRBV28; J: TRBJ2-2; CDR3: ASSSDRARNTGELF
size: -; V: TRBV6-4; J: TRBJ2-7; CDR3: ASSDQDRSYEQY
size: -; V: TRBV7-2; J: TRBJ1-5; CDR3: ASSRRESGQPQH
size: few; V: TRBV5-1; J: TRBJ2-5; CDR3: ASSLGGDETQY
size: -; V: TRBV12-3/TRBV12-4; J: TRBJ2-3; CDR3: ASTPLAGAWY
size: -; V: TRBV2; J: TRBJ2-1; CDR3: ASRMGGGTQF
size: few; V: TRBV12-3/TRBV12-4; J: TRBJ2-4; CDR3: ASSLGGGAGNIQY
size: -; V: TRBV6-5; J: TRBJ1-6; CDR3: ASSGRTGSSPLH
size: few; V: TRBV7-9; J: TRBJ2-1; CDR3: ASTQGGVSYNEQF
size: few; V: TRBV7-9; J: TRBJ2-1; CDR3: ASPLAGGPGQF
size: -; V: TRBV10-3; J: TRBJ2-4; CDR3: AISPGQGATQVGQNIQY
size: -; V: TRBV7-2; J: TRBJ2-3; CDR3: ASSLAASGHTTTDTQY
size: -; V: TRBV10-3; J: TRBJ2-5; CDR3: AISDAGGQETQY
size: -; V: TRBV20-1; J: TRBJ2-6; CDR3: SARKPSGANVLT
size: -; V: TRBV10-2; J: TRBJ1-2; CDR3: ASFRVGQGDGYT
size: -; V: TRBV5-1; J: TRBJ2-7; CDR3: ASSGTSSSYEQY
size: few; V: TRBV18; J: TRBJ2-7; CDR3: ASSPAPDNSYEQY
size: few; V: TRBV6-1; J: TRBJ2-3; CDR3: ASRPRTSGGRRRTDTQY
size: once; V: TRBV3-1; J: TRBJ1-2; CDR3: ASSRLQGETNYGYT
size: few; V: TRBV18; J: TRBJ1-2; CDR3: ASSREGGYT
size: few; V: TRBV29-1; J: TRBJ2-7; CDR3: SVARTASSYEQY
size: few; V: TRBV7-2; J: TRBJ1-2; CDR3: ASSFPRVGGNGNGYT
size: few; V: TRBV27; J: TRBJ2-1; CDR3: ASSFLGYEQF
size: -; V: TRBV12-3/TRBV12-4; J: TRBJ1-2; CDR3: ASSNRDRNQGYT
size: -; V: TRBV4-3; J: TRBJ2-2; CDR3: ASSPNDRGTGELF
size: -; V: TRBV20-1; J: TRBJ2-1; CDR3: SASDRDRGGNEQF
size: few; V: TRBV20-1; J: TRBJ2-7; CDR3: SARDLRQTYEQY
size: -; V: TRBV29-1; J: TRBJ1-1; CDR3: SVVSGRVLNTEAF
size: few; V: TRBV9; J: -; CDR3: ASSPPRLEYEQY
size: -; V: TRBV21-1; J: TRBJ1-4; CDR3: ASSKALPGGPNEKLF
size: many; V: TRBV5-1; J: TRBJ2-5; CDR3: ASSSGQQETQY
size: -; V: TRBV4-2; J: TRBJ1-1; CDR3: ASSQDGRGTAF
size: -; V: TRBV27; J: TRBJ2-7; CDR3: ASGRNGYEQY
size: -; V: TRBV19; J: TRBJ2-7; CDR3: ASSIQTAPYEQY
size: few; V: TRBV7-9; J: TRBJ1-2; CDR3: AGWGGQSVNYGYT
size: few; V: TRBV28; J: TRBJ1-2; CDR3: ASTNWNGYT
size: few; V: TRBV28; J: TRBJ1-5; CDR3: ASSPLSSDYSNQPQH